The 22 T cell receptor beta chains given below trace back to one sample, sequenced in a study of T-cell memory formation after mild COVID-19. TCRdb redid the calling of the 5' RACE reads with MiXCR, one entry per CDR3 protein. Here the sample spans roughly 510,000 distinct CDR3 sequences, 17% being singletons. The sequenced sample consisted of PBMCs or a T cell subset sorted from them (not recorded which). The receptors were sampled from an adult woman who had mild COVID-19 (a few samples of this study predate the infection). Cell type and time point are not known.

The table lists this clonotype with a few counts. The CDR3 here is CAWRVLTLGPLGPAFF. CDR3 DNA sequence: TGTGCCTGGAGAGTCCTCACCCTGGGACCTCTGGGGCCAGCTTTCTTT. The chain combines TRBV30 with TRBJ1-1, with D maybe TRBD1 (5 bases). The V and J ends lost 3 bases and 10 bases respectively, with 27 bases between them. Germline CDR1 GTSNPN, CDR2 SVGIG (reference sequence). There are 16 residues in the CDR3. Based on the CDR3 plus reference TRBV30 and TRBJ1-1, the full variable domain is SQTIHQWPATLVQPVGSPLSLECTVEGTSNPNLYWYRQAAGRGLQLLFYSVGIGQISSEVPQNLSASRPQDRQFILSSKKLLLSDSGFYLCAWRVLTLGPLGPAFFGQGTRLTVV.

The chain uses TRBV20-1 and TRBJ2-3; no definite D call. The CDR3 contains 12 residues. The V gene lost 2 bases and the J gene lost 4 bases, with 7 bases spanning the gap. The germline V gene encodes CDR1 DFQATT and CDR2 SNEGSKA (reference sequence). The CDR3 nucleotides are TGCAGTGCTAGAAGGCCCCCAGATACGCAGTATTTT. Amino acid sequence: CSARRPPDTQYF.

The chain carries TRBV5-1 and TRBJ2-1; 13 bases match TRBD2. This CDR3 region has 15 residues. Trimming removed 3 bases from V and 9 bases from J; junction bases left unmatched: 6. Germline CDR1 and CDR2: SGHRS and YFSETQ. CDR3 sequence: CASSSGLAGEAEQFF. DNA of the CDR3: TGCGCCAGCAGCTCAGGACTAGCGGGAGAGGCTGAGCAGTTCTTC.

The V gene is TRBV20-1, the J gene TRBJ1-4; perhaps TRBD1 as D (6 bases). Trimming left V 0 bases short and J 8 bases short, with 10 bases between. The length of the CDR3 is 13 residues. The germline V gene encodes CDR1 DFQATT and CDR2 SNEGSKA (reference sequence). DNA for the CDR3: TGCAGTGCTAGAGAGAGGGACACCGAAAAACTGTTTTTT. Amino acids: CSARERDTEKLFF.

V usage is TRBV5-1 and J usage is TRBJ1-5; D may be TRBD1 (5 bases). V was clipped by 5 bases and J by 1 base, with 22 bases between them. CDR1 is SGHRS, CDR2 YFSETQ, per germline. This CDR3 has 18 residues. CDR3 loop: CASRGWGGSLGSNQPQHF. The CDR3 DNA reads as TGCGCCAGCAGGGGATGGGGGGGGAGTTTAGGGAGCAATCAGCCCCAGCATTTT.

This clonotype showed up just once. The chain joins TRBV2 to TRBJ2-3; no reliable D call. Between the trimmed V and J ends, which lost 3 bases and 0 bases, there was a span of 10 bases. This CDR3 comprises 15 residues. Germline V gene data show CDR1 as SNHLY and CDR2 as FYNNEI. The CDR3 DNA reads TGTGCCAGCAGTGATTTTCAGATTAGCACAGATACGCAGTATTTT. It yields the protein CASSDFQISTDTQYF.

This clonotype has a count of ten or more. V is TRBV4-2 and J is TRBJ2-7; the D gene is possibly TRBD2 (6 bases). The CDR3 extends over 14 amino acids. V was clipped by 0 bases and J by 6 bases, with 12 bases between them. Germline assignment: CDR1 LGHNA and CDR2 YNFKEQ. CDR3 region: CASSQERDQLEQYF. Written as DNA, the CDR3 is TGTGCCAGCAGCCAAGAGCGGGACCAACTCGAGCAGTACTTC.

This chain links TRBV28 with TRBJ1-4; tentatively, D is TRBD1 (5 bases). Between the trimmed V and J ends, which lost 6 bases and 10 bases, there was a span of 12 bases. The CDR3 consists of 12 residues. The germline gives CDR1 MDHEN, CDR2 SYDVKM. Here the CDR3 reads CASSLDTTKLFF. As DNA, the CDR3 is TGTGCCAGCAGCCTGGACACCACAAAACTGTTTTTT.

There are a few counts of this clonotype. The CDR3 is CSVYHRGNTEAFF. CDR3 coding DNA: TGCAGCGTTTACCATCGAGGGAACACTGAAGCTTTCTTT. The chain combines TRBV29-1 with TRBJ1-1; D is uncertain. Deletions cut 5 bases from V and 1 base from J, with 11 bases between. The CDR3 consists of 13 residues. CDR1 and CDR2 (germline): SQVTM, ANQGSEA. Full variable domain (outside the CDR3, taken from reference TRBV29-1 and TRBJ1-1): SAVISQKPSRDICQRGTSLTIQCQVDSQVTMMFWYRQQPGQSLTLIATANQGSEATYESGFVIDKFPISRPNLTFSTLTVSNMSPEDSSIYLCSVYHRGNTEAFFGQGTRLTVV.

This clonotype showed up many times. The V and J genes are TRBV27 and TRBJ1-6; D is uncertain. Trimming left V 3 bases short and J 4 bases short, with 13 bases between. This CDR3 contains 16 residues. Germline V gene lookup returns CDR1 MNHEY and CDR2 SMNVEV (reference sequence). CDR3: CASSLSEQLYNSPLHF. Here the CDR3 DNA reads TGTGCCAGCAGTTTGTCGGAACAGCTGTATAATTCACCCCTCCACTTT.

This clonotype was counted a few times. The chain couples TRBV6-2 or TRBV6-3 to TRBJ2-2; 9 bases agree with TRBD2. The CDR3 is 18 amino acids. The J segment lost 6 bases and the V segment lost 0 bases, leaving 11 bases of the junction unmatched. CDR1 is MNHEY, CDR2 SVGEGT, per germline. The CDR3, as DNA: TGTGCCAGCAGTTACTCAGCCCCAGTAGCGGGAGAGTCCGGGGAGCTGTTTTTT. It translates to CASSYSAPVAGESGELFF.

Here the CDR3 DNA reads TGTGCCAGCAGCTCACTAGCGGGAGAAAGTGTGCAGTACTTC. Protein product: CASSSLAGESVQYF. The rearrangement links TRBV7-2 to TRBJ2-7; 11 bases align to TRBD2. This CDR3 spans 14 amino acids. The ends lost 4 bases at V and 9 bases at J; junction bases unmatched: 8. Per the germline V gene, CDR1 is SGHTA and CDR2 is FQGNSA.

This clonotype appeared a few times. The chain joins TRBV7-9 to TRBJ1-5; possibly TRBD1 for D (5 bases). V was cut by 3 bases and J by 4 bases, with 19 bases left in between. The CDR3 runs to 17 residues. Germline assignment: CDR1 SEHNR and CDR2 FQNEAQ (reference sequence). The CDR3 is CASSFRQLQVGNQPQHF. The DNA for the CDR3 is TGTGCCAGCAGCTTTAGACAGCTTCAAGTTGGGAATCAGCCCCAGCATTTT.

The chain employs TRBV12-3 or TRBV12-4 and TRBJ1-2; 7 nucleotides agree with TRBD1. The CDR3 consists of 16 residues. V lost 6 bases to trimming and J lost 0 bases; unmatched junction nucleotides: 10. The CDR3 spells CASRDRTGRANYGYTF. The DNA of the CDR3 is TGTGCCAGCAGGGACCGGACAGGAAGAGCTAACTATGGCTACACCTTC.

This clonotype was observed a handful of times. The chain has TRBV6-5 and TRBJ2-1; perhaps D is TRBD1 or TRBD2 (5 bases each). Germline CDR1 MNHEY, CDR2 SVGAGI. The CDR3 is 12 amino acids. Trimming pared 2 bases from V and 10 bases from J, leaving 9 bases between. CDR3 protein: CASSYGTGEQFF. DNA for the CDR3: TGTGCCAGCAGTTACGGGACGGGCGAGCAGTTCTTC.

In its sample, this clonotype was seen a few times. The rearrangement links TRBV29-1 to TRBJ2-5; possible D gene TRBD1, 6 bases. Per germline, CDR1 SQVTM and CDR2 ANQGSEA. This CDR3 is 13 amino acids long. The V end was cut by 3 bases, the J end by 1 base, with 9 bases between. The CDR3 is CSVDEDSQETQYF. In DNA form, the CDR3 reads TGCAGCGTTGATGAGGACAGCCAAGAGACCCAGTACTTC.

This clonotype appeared a few times. The chain recombines TRBV21-1 with TRBJ1-2; the table names TRBD1, a call not compared with the DNA. TRBV21-1 is classified as a pseudogene. This CDR3 is built from 15 residues. CDR3 DNA sequence: TGTGCCAGCAGCACTCGGACAGGCCTCCTCTATGGCTACACCTTC. This sequence encodes CASSTRTGLLYGYTF.

This clonotype has more than one count but fewer than ten. The chain has TRBV5-1 and TRBJ2-7; weak D call: TRBD1 (5 bases). Per germline, CDR1 SGHRS and CDR2 YFSETQ. The CDR3 length is 14 residues. V lost 0 bases and J lost 3, with 10 bases in between. The chain's CDR3 is CASSLGQIFYEQYF. The CDR3 DNA is TGCGCCAGCAGCTTGGGACAGATCTTCTACGAGCAGTACTTC.

In this sample, this clonotype turned up a few times. The chain couples TRBV7-9 to TRBJ1-1; D not resolved. Between the trimmed V and J ends, which lost 5 bases and 0 bases, there was a span of 16 bases. CDR3 length: 16 amino acids. Per germline, CDR1 SEHNR and CDR2 FQNEAQ (reference sequence). The CDR3 bases are TGTGCCAGCAGCATCGGAAACCGGAGACTGAACACTGAAGCTTTCTTT. Translating gives CASSIGNRRLNTEAFF. Supplemented by reference TRBV7-9 and TRBJ1-1, the full variable domain reads DTGVSQNPRHKITKRGQNVTFRCDPISEHNRLYWYRQTLGQGPEFLTYFQNEAQLEKSRLLSDRFSAERPKGSFSTLEIQRTEQGDSAMYLCASSIGNRRLNTEAFFGQGTRLTVV.

CDR3 coding DNA: TGTGCCAGCAGTGAGACCTTGGGGGGATGGTATGGCTACACCTTC. It translates to CASSETLGGWYGYTF. The V gene is TRBV6-4, the J gene TRBJ1-2; D may be TRBD1 (5 bases). This CDR3 has 15 amino acids. Germline lookup yields CDR1 MRHNA and CDR2 SNTAGT. The V end lost 3 bases, the J end lost 5 bases, and 16 bases lay between the germline ends.

There are a few counts of this clonotype. The CDR3 nucleotides are TGTGCCAGCAGCGTAGTACAGGGTGGAGAGCTGTTTTTT. This translates into CASSVVQGGELFF. The chain couples TRBV9 to TRBJ2-2; possible D gene TRBD1, 6 bases. V lost 0 bases and J lost 11, with 11 bases in between. Looked up from germline, CDR1 is SGDLS and CDR2 is YYNGEE. The CDR3 consists of 13 residues.

The gene calls are TRBV11-2 and TRBJ2-7, with a weak D call TRBD2 (6 bases). The CDR3 length is 13 residues. Trimming cost V 5 bases and J 7 bases, with 15 bases left between them. The germline gives CDR1 SGHAT, CDR2 FQNNGV. CDR3 sequence (DNA): TGTGCCAGCAGCGCGGGGCCTACGTGGGAGCAGTACTTC. Its translation is CASSAGPTWEQYF.